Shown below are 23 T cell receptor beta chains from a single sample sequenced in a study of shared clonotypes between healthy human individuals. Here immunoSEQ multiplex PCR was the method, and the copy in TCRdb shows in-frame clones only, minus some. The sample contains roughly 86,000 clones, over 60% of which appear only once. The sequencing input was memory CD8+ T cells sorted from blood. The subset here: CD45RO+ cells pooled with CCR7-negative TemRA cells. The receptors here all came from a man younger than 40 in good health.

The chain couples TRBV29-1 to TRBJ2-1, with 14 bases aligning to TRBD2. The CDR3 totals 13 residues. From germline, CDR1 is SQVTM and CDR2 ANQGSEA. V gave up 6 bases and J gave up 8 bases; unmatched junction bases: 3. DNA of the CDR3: TGCAGCGTGTGGGGACTAGCGGGAGATGAGCAGTTCTTC. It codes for CSVWGLAGDEQFF.

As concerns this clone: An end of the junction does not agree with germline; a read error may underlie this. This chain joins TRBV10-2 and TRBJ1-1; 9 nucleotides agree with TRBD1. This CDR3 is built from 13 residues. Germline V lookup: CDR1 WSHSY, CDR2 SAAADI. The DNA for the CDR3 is TGCGCCAGCACTGAGACAGGGGGCACTGAAGCTTTCTTT. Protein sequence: CASTETGGTEAFF.

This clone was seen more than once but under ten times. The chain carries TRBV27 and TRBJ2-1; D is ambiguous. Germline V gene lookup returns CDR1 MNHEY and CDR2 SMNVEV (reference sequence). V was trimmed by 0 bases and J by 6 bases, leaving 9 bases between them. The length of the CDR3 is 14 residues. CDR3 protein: CASSLSNHFNEQFF. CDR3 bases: TGTGCCAGCAGTTTATCTAATCACTTCAATGAGCAGTTCTTC.

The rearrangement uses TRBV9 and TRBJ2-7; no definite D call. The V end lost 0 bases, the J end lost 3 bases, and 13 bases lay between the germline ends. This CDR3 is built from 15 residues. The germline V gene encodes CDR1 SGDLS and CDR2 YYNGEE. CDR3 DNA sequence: TGTGCCAGCAGCGTAGACCAGGCCCAAAGCTACGAGCAGTACTTC. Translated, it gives CASSVDQAQSYEQYF. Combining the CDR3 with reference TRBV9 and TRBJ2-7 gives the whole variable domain DSGVTQTPKHLITATGQRVTLRCSPRSGDLSVYWYQQSLDQGLQFLIQYYNGEERAKGNILERFSAQQFPDLHSELNLSSLELGDSALYFCASSVDQAQSYEQYFGPGTRLTVT.

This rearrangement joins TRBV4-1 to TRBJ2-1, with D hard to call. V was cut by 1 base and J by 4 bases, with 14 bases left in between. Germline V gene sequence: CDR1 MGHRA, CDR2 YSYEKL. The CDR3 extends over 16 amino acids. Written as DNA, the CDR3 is TGCGCCAGCAGCCAAGTCGGCCGAAGAGGATACAATGAGCAGTTCTTC. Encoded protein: CASSQVGRRGYNEQFF.

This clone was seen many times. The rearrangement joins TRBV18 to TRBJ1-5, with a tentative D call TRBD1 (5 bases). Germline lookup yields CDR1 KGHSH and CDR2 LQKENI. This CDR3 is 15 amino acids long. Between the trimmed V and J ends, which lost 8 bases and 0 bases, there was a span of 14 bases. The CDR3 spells CASTLSGNSNQPQHF. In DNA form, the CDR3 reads TGTGCCAGCACCCTCTCAGGGAATAGCAATCAGCCCCAGCATTTT.

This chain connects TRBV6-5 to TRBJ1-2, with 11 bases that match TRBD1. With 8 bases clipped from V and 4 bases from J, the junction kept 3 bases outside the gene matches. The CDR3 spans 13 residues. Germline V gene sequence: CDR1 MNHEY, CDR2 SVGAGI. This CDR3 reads CASGDRGIYGYTF. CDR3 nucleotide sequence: TGTGCCAGCGGGGACAGGGGGATCTATGGCTACACCTTC.

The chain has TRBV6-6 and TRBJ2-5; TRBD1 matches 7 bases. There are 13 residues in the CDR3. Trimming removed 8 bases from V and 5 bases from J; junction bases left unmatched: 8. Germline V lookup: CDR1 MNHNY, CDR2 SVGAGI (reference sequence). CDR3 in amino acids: CASSGGRGETQYF. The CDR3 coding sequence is TGTGCCAGCTCAGGGGGTAGGGGGGAGACCCAGTACTTC.

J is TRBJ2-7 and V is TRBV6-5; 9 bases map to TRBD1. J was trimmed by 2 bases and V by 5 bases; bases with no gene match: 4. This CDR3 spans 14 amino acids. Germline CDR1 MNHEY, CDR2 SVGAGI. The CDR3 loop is CASSLRQGAYEQYF. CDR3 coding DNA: TGTGCCAGCAGTCTTAGACAGGGGGCCTACGAGCAGTACTTC.

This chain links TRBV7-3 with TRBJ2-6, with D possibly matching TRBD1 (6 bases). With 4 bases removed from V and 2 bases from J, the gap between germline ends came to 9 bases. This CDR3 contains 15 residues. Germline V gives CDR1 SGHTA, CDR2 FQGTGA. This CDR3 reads CASSYTGPGANVLTF. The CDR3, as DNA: TGTGCCAGCAGCTACACAGGGCCTGGGGCCAACGTCCTGACTTTC.

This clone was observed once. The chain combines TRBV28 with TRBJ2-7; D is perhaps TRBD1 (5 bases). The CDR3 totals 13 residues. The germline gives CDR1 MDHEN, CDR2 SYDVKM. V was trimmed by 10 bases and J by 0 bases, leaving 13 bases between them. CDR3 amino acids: CAITDGHSYEQYF. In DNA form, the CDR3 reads TGTGCCATCACGGACGGACACTCCTACGAGCAGTACTTC.

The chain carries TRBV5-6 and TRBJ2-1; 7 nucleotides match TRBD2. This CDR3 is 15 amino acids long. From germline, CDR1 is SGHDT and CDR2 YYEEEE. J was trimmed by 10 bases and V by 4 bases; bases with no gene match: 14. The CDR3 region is CASSPSWGGPLEQFF. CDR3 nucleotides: TGTGCCAGCAGCCCTAGCTGGGGAGGGCCACTGGAGCAGTTCTTC.

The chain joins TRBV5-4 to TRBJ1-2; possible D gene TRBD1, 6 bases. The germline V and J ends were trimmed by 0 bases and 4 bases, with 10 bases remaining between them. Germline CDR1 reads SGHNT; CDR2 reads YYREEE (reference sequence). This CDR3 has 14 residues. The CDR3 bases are TGTGCCAGCAGCTTGGTTACAGGGTCCTATGGCTACACCTTC. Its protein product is CASSLVTGSYGYTF.

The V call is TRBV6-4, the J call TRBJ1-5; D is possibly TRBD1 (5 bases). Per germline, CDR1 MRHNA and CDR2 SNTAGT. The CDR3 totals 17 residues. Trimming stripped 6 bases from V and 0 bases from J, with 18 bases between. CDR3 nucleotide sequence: TGTGCCAGCAGGTCCGGAGTTTCAGGGTATAGCAATCAGCCCCAGCATTTT. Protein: CASRSGVSGYSNQPQHF.

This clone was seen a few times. As DNA, the CDR3 is TGTGCCAGCAGCCCCTATGGCGGGAGGGCCGACGAGCAGTACTTC. Residues: CASSPYGGRADEQYF. This chain joins TRBV7-3 and TRBJ2-7; the match to TRBD2 covers 9 bases. Trimming removed 5 bases from V and 5 bases from J; junction bases left unmatched: 10. CDR3 length: 15 amino acids. Per germline, CDR1 SGHTA and CDR2 FQGTGA.

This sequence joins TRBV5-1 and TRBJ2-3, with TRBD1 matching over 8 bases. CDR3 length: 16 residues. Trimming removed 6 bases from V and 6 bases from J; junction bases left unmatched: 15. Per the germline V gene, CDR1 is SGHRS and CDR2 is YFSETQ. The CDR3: CASNPGGQGWGDTQYF. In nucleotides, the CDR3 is TGCGCCAGCAACCCCGGAGGACAGGGCTGGGGGGATACGCAGTATTTT.

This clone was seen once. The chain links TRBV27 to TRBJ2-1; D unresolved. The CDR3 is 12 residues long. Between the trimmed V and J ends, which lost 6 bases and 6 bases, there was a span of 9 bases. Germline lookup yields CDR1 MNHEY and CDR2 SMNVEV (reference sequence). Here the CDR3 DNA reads TGTGCCAGCAGCCGAAAGGGCAATGAGCAGTTCTTC. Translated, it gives CASSRKGNEQFF.

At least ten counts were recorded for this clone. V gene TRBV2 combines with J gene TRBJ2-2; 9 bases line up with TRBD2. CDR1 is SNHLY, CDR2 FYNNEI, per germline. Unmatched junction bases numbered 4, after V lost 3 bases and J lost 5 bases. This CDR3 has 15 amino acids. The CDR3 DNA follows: TGTGCCAGCAGTGACCAGCGGGAGGAGACCGGGGAGCTGTTTTTT. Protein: CASSDQREETGELFF.

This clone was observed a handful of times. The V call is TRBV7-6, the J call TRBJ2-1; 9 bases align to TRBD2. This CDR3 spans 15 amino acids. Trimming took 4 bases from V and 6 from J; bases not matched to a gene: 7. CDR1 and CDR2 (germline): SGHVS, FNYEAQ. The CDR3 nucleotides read TGTGCCAGCAGCTCTGGGGTAGCGGGAGTCAATGAGCAGTTCTTC. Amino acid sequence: CASSSGVAGVNEQFF.

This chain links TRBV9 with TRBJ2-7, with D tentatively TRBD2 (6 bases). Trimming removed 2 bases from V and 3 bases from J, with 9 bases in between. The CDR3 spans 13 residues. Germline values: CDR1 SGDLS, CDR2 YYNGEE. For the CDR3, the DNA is TGTGCCAGCAGCGTGGGGGGACGCTACGAGCAGTACTTC. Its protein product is CASSVGGRYEQYF. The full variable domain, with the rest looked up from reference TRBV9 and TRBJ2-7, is DSGVTQTPKHLITATGQRVTLRCSPRSGDLSVYWYQQSLDQGLQFLIQYYNGEERAKGNILERFSAQQFPDLHSELNLSSLELGDSALYFCASSVGGRYEQYFGPGTRLTVT.

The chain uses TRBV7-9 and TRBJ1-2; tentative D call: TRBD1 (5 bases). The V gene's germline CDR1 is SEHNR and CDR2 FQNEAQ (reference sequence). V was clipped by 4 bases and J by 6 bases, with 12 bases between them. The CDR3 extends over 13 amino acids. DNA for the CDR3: TGTGCCAGCAGCTATGGGACTAGAAATGGCTACACCTTC. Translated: CASSYGTRNGYTF.

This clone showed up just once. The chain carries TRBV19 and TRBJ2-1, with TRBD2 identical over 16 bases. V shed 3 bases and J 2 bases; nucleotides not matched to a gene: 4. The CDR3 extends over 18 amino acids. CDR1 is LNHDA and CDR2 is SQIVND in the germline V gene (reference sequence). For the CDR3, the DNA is TGTGCCAGTAGTATCGGGACTAGCGGGAGGGACACCTACAATGAGCAGTTCTTC. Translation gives CASSIGTSGRDTYNEQFF.

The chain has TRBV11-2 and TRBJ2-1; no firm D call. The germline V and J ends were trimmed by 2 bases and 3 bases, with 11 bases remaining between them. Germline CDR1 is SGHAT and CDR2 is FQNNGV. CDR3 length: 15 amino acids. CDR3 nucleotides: TGTGCCAGCAGCTTATTGTCCAATTACTACAATGAGCAGTTCTTC. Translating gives CASSLLSNYYNEQFF.